A selection of T cell receptor beta chains follows, all from one sample in a study of T cells in Graves' hyperthyroidism and ophthalmopathy. Each CDR3 protein is one row after TCRdb ran MiXCR on the multiplex PCR reads. The table includes nearly 750,000 distinct CDR3 sequences, 30% to 40% detected once. Sequencing used blood. The receptors shown here come from a woman in her thirties or forties with Graves' hyperthyroidism. CDR3s include the opening cysteine and the closing phenylalanine or tryptophan. The order of the fields is D gene, V gene, clone size, J gene, CDR3 DNA, CDR3 protein. D genes are given only for firm matches. Not every row has a clone size; where given, it reads once, few, many or a size class.

>TRBD1|TRBV10-3|many|TRBJ1-5
TGTGCCACCTTAGCGGGGACAGGGGAAAGTCAGCCCCAGCATTTT
CATLAGTGESQPQHF
>TRBD1|TRBV24-1|NA|TRBJ2-1
TGTGCCACCAGTGATTTGCTGACAGGGGCTGAGCAGTTCTTC
CATSDLLTGAEQFF
>TRBD1|TRBV29-1|NA|TRBJ1-1
TGCAGCGTTCGATTCGGGGGGTATGGACCGACAGGGGTCGCCGAGTACCCCCTGAACACTGAAGCTTTCTTT
CSVRFGGYGPTGVAEYPLNTEAFF
>NA|TRBV24-1|once|TRBJ2-3
TGTGCCACCAGTGATTTGGGACTTTCCGATACGCAGTATTTT
CATSDLGLSDTQYF
>NA|TRBV7-9|few|TRBJ1-2
TGTGCCAGCAGCTTAGGGGTAGGGGGGTACGGGTATGGCTACACCTTC
CASSLGVGGYGYGYTF
>NA|TRBV6-1|few|TRBJ2-6
TGTGCCAGCATCGGGGGTGGGTTCTCTGGGGCCAACGTCCTGACTTTC
CASIGGGFSGANVLTF
>NA|TRBV6-5|few|TRBJ2-6
TGTGCCAGCAGTTCCCCTGTCCACGGGGCCAACGTCCTGACTTTC
CASSSPVHGANVLTF
>TRBD1|TRBV10-3|few|TRBJ1-6
TGTGCCATCAGGGGACAGGGCATGGATTCACCCCTCCACTTT
CAIRGQGMDSPLHF
>NA|TRBV12-3/TRBV12-4|few|TRBJ2-2
TGTGCCAGCAGTCCGAGACGGGGACTGAACACCGGGGAGCTGTTTTTT
CASSPRRGLNTGELFF
>NA|TRBV7-6|NA|TRBJ2-4
TGTGCCAGCAGATTACCGGGACCCAAAAACATTCAGTACTTC
CASRLPGPKNIQYF
>TRBD1|TRBV20-1|many|TRBJ1-5
TGCAGTGCTAACGGGTACGGGACAGGGAAGCAGCCCCAGCATTTT
CSANGYGTGKQPQHF
>NA|TRBV7-2|NA|TRBJ1-5
TGTGCCAGCATCAGGGCAGGAGTAGGTCAGCCCCAGCATTTT
CASIRAGVGQPQHF
>NA|TRBV29-1|many|TRBJ1-1
TGCAGCGCCCAGGGCGGGGGGCGCGGGAGCACTGAAGCTTTCTTT
CSAQGGGRGSTEAFF
>NA|TRBV7-2|many|TRBJ2-5
TGTGCCAGCAGCTTAGGAGTAGCCGCAGAGACCCAGTACTTC
CASSLGVAAETQYF
>TRBD2|TRBV9|few|TRBJ2-6
TGTGCCAGCAGCGTACTAGCGGGGTCGGCTGGGGCCAACGTCCTGACTTTC
CASSVLAGSAGANVLTF
>NA|TRBV10-3|NA|TRBJ1-1
TGTGCCATCAGCCTGGCCAGGGCCACTGAAGCTTTCTTT
CAISLARATEAFF
>NA|TRBV6-6|NA|TRBJ2-7
TGTGCCAGCAGTGAGAATCACTCCTACGAGCAGTACTTC
CASSENHSYEQYF
>NA|TRBV11-3|NA|TRBJ1-4
TGTGCCAGCAGCTTAAGCGGGCCAGGCAAGAATGAAAAACTGTTTTTT
CASSLSGPGKNEKLFF
>TRBD1|TRBV20-1|NA|TRBJ1-1
TGCAGTGCATCCCGGACAGGGGAGACTGAAGCTTTCTTT
CSASRTGETEAFF
>NA|TRBV20-1|many|TRBJ2-7
TGCAGCCCGGCTAGCAGTTCAGGGTACGAGCAGTACTTC
CSPASSSGYEQYF
>NA|TRBV19|few|TRBJ1-2
TGTGCCAGTAGTATAATAAACGGGGGGAACTATGGCTACACCTTC
CASSIINGGNYGYTF
>NA|TRBV14|many|TRBJ1-3
TGTGCCAGCAGCCAAGGGGGGGTTGGAAACACCATATATTTT
CASSQGGVGNTIYF
>NA|TRBV12-3/TRBV12-4|few|TRBJ1-3
TGTGCCAGCAGACTGTCAAGCTCTGGAAACACCATATATTTT
CASRLSSSGNTIYF
>NA|TRBV20-1|NA|TRBJ1-5
TGCAGTGCCCTTTCCGGGGAAGAGGGCAATCAGCCCCAGCATTTT
CSALSGEEGNQPQHF
>NA|TRBV14|many|TRBJ1-6
TGTGCCAGCAGCGAAGGGTTTCCGACAAGAACAGGTCGGGCGTCACCCCTCCACTTT
CASSEGFPTRTGRASPLHF
>NA|TRBV24-1|many|TRBJ2-7
TGTGCCACCAGTGATTTTGGATACGAGCAGTACTTC
CATSDFGYEQYF
>NA|TRBV5-5|many|TRBJ1-6
TGTGCCAGCAGCTTGCCCCCCCCAAATTCACCCCTCCACTTT
CASSLPPPNSPLHF
>NA|TRBV9|few|TRBJ2-7
TGTGCCAGCAGTCACCGACCCGACGGCTCCTACGAGCAGTACTTC
CASSHRPDGSYEQYF
>TRBD1|TRBV4-3|NA|TRBJ1-6
TGCGCCAGCAGCCAAAATAAACCACAGGGGGCTAATTCACCCCTCCACTTT
CASSQNKPQGANSPLHF
>NA|TRBV2|many|TRBJ1-3
TGTGCCAGCAGAGCGACAGTGAATGGAAACACCATATATTTT
CASRATVNGNTIYF
>TRBD2|TRBV20-1|few|TRBJ2-5
TGCAGTGCTAGAGAAGAACTAGCGGGGGCCCGCGGGGAGACCCAGTACTTC
CSAREELAGARGETQYF
>TRBD2|TRBV28|NA|TRBJ2-7
TGCGCCAGCAGTCGGGGAGGGTTATACGAGCAGTACTTC
CASSRGGLYEQYF
>NA|TRBV10-1|many|TRBJ1-1
TGCGCCAGCAGTTACAAGTCGAAGGCAAACACTGAAGCTTTCTTT
CASSYKSKANTEAFF
>NA|TRBV5-4|NA|TRBJ2-7
TGTGCCAGCAGCGGAAATTGGACTCGCTTCGCCTACGAGCAGTACTTC
CASSGNWTRFAYEQYF
>TRBD1|TRBV7-9|NA|TRBJ2-5
TGTGCCAGCAGCCGTGCGACAGGGGGTAGGGAGACCCAGTACTTC
CASSRATGGRETQYF
>NA|TRBV19|many|TRBJ1-2
TGTGCCAGTAGTATCACGGGACAATCTCATCGTGGCTACACCTTC
CASSITGQSHRGYTF
>TRBD2|TRBV6-2/TRBV6-3|NA|TRBJ2-7
TGTGCCAGCAGTTACGAGGCGACTAGCGGGGGGCCCTACGAGCAGTACTTC
CASSYEATSGGPYEQYF
>TRBD1|TRBV7-9|many|TRBJ1-2
TGTGCCAGCAGCCTTAGAGGGTCGGACAGGGAAGGAGGCTACACCTTC
CASSLRGSDREGGYTF
>TRBD2|TRBV29-1|once|TRBJ2-3
TGCAGCGAACTAGCGGGAGTTAACTCAGATACGCAGTATTTT
CSELAGVNSDTQYF
>NA|TRBV19|NA|TRBJ1-6
TGTGCCAGTAGTACCTTCGGGGAAACCGGTTTCACCCTCCACTTT
CASSTFGETGFTLHF